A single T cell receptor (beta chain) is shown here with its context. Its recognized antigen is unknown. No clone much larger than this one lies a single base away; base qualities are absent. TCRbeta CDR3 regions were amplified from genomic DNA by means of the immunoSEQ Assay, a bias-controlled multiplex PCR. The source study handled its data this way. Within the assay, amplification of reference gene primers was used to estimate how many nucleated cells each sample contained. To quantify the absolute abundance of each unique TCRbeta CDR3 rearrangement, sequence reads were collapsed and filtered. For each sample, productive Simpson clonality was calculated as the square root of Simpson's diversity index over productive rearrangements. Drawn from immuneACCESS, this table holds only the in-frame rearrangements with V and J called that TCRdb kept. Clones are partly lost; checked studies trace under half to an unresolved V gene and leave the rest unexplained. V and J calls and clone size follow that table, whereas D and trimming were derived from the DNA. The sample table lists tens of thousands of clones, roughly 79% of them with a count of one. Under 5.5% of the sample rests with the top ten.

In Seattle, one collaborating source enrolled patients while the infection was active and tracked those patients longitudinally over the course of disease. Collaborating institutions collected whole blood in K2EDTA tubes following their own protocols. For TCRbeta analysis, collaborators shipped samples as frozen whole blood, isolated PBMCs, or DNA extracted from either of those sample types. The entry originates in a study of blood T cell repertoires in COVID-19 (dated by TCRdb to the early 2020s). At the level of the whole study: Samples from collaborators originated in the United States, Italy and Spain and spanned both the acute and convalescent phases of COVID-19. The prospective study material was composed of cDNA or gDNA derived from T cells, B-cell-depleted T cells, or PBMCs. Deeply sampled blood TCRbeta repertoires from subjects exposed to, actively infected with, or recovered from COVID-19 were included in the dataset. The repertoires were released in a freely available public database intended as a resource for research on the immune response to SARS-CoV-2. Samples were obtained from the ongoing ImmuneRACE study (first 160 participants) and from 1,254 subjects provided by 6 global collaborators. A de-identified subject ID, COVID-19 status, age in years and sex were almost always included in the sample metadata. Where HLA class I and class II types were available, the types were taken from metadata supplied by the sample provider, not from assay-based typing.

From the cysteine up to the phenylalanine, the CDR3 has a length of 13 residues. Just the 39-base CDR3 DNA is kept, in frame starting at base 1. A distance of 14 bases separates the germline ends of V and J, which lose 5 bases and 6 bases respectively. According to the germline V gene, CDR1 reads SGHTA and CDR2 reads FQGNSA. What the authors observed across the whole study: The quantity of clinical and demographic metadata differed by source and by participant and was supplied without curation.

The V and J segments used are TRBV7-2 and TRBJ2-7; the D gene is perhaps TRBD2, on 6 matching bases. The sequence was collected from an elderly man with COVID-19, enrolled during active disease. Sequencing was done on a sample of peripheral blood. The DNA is TGTGCCAGCAGCCCACTCGGGGGAGCCGAGCAGTACTTC. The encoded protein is CASSPLGGAEQYF.